This T cell receptor (beta chain) came from a study of blood T cells in healthy people across ages. Study-level results: Diversity was higher, and naive CD4+ cells more numerous, in long-lived donors than in aged donors. It was held that diversity estimates obtained from one million T cells represented underestimates. Naive T cell percentage showed a strong correlation with the diversity of TCR beta.

In its sample, this clonotype was seen a few times. The antigen remains unidentified. The V end lost 3 bases, the J end lost 5 bases, and 22 bases lay between the germline ends. This CDR3 comprises 17 residues. Germline lookup yields CDR1 SGHTA and CDR2 FQGNSA. Combining a sample-barcoded 5' primer with a J-beta primer mix, a second PCR ran for roughly 6 to 12 cycles. TCRdb fed the 5' RACE reads into MiXCR, producing one record per CDR3 protein. The sample consists of roughly 700,000 distinct CDR3 sequences, over 45% of them appearing once. The sample taken for sequencing was blood. The rearrangement joins TRBV7-2 to TRBJ1-2; the D gene is possibly TRBD1 (6 bases). The receptor comes from a woman aged 60-75 years in good health. The DNA for the CDR3 is TGTGCCAGCAGCTTCTCTAGTGGTTACGGACAGTCGTATGGCTACACCTTC. This codes for CASSFSSGYGQSYGYTF.